Below, one TCR beta chain is given with its context. Antigen unknown. TCRdb ran MiXCR on the reads and lists one entry per CDR3 protein. Of some 6,100 distinct CDR3 sequences in the sample, around 59% were seen once. This sample was taken from a study of T cell repertoires in cytomegalovirus infection. Regarding the study as a whole: HLA-C-restricted TCR beta clonotypes specific for CMV led the ex vivo response. Carriage of CMV together with the relevant HLA was identifiable through cumulative public TCR beta family frequency.

The V gene lost 4 bases and the J gene lost 11 bases, with 18 bases spanning the gap. Looked up from germline, CDR1 is SNHLY and CDR2 is FYNNEI. The CDR3 is 13 amino acids. The chain has TRBV2 and TRBJ2-7; a possible D gene is TRBD1 (5 bases). Sample: PBMCs, sequenced either directly or after in vitro stimulation (not recorded which). The TCR was taken from a human donor in good health (CMV status not recorded). Some clones in this sample may be carry-over from other donors' samples. The CDR3 region is CASSGERTPRKYF. The CDR3 DNA reads as TGTGCCAGCAGTGGGGAAAGGACACCGAGAAAGTACTTC.